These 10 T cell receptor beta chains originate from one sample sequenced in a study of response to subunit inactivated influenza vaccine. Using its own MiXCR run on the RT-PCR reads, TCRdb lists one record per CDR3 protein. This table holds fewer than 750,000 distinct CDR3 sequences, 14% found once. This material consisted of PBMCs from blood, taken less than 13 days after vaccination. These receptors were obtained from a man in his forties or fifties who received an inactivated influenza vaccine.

This chain's CDR3 is CASSHVAGVGEQYF. DNA of the CDR3: TGTGCCAGCAGCCACGTCGCGGGAGTTGGCGAGCAGTACTTC. The chain links TRBV3-1 to TRBJ2-7, with 7 bases that match TRBD2. Germline V gene data show CDR1 as LGHDT and CDR2 as YNNKEL (reference sequence). Trimming took 3 bases from V and 6 from J; bases not matched to a gene: 8. The CDR3 has 14 amino acids.

The CDR3 loop reads CASSILWGPVTGELFF. The CDR3 nucleotides read TGTGCCAGTAGTATATTATGGGGGCCGGTCACCGGGGAGCTGTTTTTT. The chain joins TRBV19 to TRBJ2-2, with a tentative D call TRBD1 (6 bases). The CDR3 runs 16 residues. Germline-derived CDR1 and CDR2 are LNHDA and SQIVND (reference sequence). The germline V and J ends were trimmed by 2 bases and 4 bases, with 14 bases remaining between them.

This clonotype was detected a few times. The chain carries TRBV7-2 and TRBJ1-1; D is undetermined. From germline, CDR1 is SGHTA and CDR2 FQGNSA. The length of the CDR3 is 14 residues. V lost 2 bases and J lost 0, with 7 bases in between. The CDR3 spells CASSLLGLNTEAFF. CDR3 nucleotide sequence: TGTGCCAGCAGCTTATTAGGGTTGAACACTGAAGCTTTCTTT.

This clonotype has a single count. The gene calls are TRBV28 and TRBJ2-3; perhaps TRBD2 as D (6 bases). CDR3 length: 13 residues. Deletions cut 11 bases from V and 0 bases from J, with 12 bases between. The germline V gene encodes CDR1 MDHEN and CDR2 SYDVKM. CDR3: CACGKPSTDTQYF. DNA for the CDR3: TGTGCCTGCGGGAAGCCTAGCACAGATACGCAGTATTTT.

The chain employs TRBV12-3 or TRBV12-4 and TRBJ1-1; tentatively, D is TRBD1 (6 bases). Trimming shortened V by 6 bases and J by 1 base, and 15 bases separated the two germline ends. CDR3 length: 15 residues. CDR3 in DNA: TGTGCCAGCAGCCTGGACAGTTACTGGAACACTGAAGCTTTCTTT. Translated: CASSLDSYWNTEAFF.

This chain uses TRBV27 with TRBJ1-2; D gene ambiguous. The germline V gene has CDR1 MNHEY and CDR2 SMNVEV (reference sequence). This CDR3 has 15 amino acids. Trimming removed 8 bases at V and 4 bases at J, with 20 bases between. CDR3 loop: CASLSSAGGIYGYTF. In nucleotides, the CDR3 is TGTGCCAGCCTATCCTCGGCAGGAGGGATCTATGGCTACACCTTC.

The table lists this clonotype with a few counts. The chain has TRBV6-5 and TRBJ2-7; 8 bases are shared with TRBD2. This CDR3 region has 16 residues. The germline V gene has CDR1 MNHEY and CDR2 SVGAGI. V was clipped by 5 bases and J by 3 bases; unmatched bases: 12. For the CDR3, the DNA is TGTGCCAGCAGTCGACTCGTCAGCGGGAGTAACTACGAGCAGTACTTC. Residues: CASSRLVSGSNYEQYF.

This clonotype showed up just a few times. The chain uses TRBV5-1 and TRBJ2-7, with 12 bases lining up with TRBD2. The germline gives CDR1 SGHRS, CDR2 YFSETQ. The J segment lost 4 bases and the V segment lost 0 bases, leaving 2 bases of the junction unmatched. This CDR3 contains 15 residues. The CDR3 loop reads CASSLATSGRYEQYF. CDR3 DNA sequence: TGCGCCAGCAGCTTGGCCACTAGCGGGAGGTACGAGCAGTACTTC.

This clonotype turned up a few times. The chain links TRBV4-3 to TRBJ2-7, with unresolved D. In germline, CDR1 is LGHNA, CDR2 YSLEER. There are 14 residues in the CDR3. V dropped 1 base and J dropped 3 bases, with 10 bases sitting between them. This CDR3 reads CASSQGYQNYEQYF. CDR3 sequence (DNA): TGCGCCAGCAGCCAAGGCTACCAGAACTACGAGCAGTACTTC.

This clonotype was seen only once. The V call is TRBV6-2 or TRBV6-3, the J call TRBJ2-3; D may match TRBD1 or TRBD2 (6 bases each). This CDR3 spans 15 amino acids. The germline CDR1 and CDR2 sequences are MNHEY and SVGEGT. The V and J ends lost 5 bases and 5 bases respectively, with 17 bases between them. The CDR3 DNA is TGTGCCAGCAGTCCCATAGGGGGGCGCGGAGATACGCAGTATTTT. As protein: CASSPIGGRGDTQYF.